Listed below are T cell receptor beta chains from one sample, sequenced in a study of OX40 agonist ivuxolimab in advanced cancers. Generated by immunoSEQ multiplex PCR, the TCRdb table keeps only in-frame clones and is missing some. The repertoire holds 8,000 or so clones, with almost 90% as singletons. The sequenced sample was CD4+ or CD8+ T cells sorted from blood, obtained in a trial of the OX40 agonist ivuxolimab. These TCRs come from an adult with an advanced solid tumor such as melanoma, head and neck, liver or kidney cancer. The CDR3 runs from the conserved cysteine through the conserved F or W. Fields, in order: J gene, clone size, V gene, CDR3 protein. Expanded clones get a size class; other rows say once, few or many, or leave the size out.

TRBJ1-2,few,TRBV5-1,CASSRLPTGNNYGYTF
TRBJ1-2,NA,TRBV20-1,CSCEQNYGYTF
TRBJ1-5,NA,TRBV10-3,CAIGTDSNQPQHF
TRBJ2-5,NA,TRBV9,CASSVMAVGRETQYF
TRBJ2-1,NA,TRBV7-9,CASSWTSGIDEQFF
TRBJ1-1,NA,TRBV5-1,CASSLMGQGGAMNTEAFF
TRBJ2-3,NA,TRBV5-4,CASSLTSRWDTDTQYF
TRBJ2-5,NA,TRBV5-1,CASSFQGIETQYF
TRBJ2-7,once,TRBV7-9,CASSPLAGGPGEQYF
TRBJ1-1,NA,TRBV29-1,CSVSTVNTEAFF
TRBJ2-1,NA,TRBV27,CASTNGAGWSNEQFF
TRBJ1-2,once,TRBV7-2,CASSLVRGIEGYTF
TRBJ1-2,once,TRBV5-1,CASRMEGANYGYTF
TRBJ1-1,NA,TRBV9,CASSVGQGPNTEAFF
TRBJ1-1,NA,TRBV11-2,CASSSGQNTEAFF
TRBJ1-1,NA,TRBV12-5,CASGLVPPGQGPVTEAFF
TRBJ2-5,NA,TRBV5-8,CASTWEETQYF
TRBJ2-1,NA,TRBV7-3,CASSLNRGGARGNEQFF
TRBJ2-4,NA,TRBV19,CASQRGGLGNIQYF
TRBJ1-2,NA,TRBV14,CASSQDRGLLGGYTF
TRBJ2-1,NA,TRBV7-7,CASSLEGGASGEQFF
TRBJ2-7,once,TRBV30,CAWSQGMSYEQYF
TRBJ2-4,NA,TRBV4-1,CASSQNPLGVAKNIQYF
TRBJ1-1,NA,TRBV18,CASSPRTGVGTEAFF
TRBJ2-1,NA,TRBV2,CASSEASGTDNEQFF